One sample yielded the 13 T cell receptor beta chains listed below, sequenced in a study of beta chain features in type 1 diabetes. Study results and limitations: TCRB CDR3s were moderately but significantly shorter in Type 1 diabetes patients in all four CD4+ subsets.

Their target antigens are unknown. The isolated RNA, all of it, was reverse transcribed, so expressed TCRB transcripts were what got sequenced. Profiled with immunoSEQ multiplex PCR; TCRdb holds only in-frame clones, not every one. Here the sample spans over 150,000 clones, 6% to 9% being singletons. The sequenced material came from central memory CD4+ T cells from blood. The receptors stem from a man aged 18-30 years with type 1 diabetes.

This clone came up once. The rearrangement joins TRBV5-1 to TRBJ2-5; 7 bases are a match to TRBD2. The CDR3 runs to 15 residues. The germline V gene encodes CDR1 SGHRS and CDR2 YFSETQ. V was pared by 0 bases and J by 4 bases, with 6 bases of the junction left unmatched. CDR3 sequence (DNA): TGCGCCAGCAGCTTGGAAGCTAGCGGCTCAGAGACCCAGTACTTC. Encoded protein: CASSLEASGSETQYF.

In its sample, this clone was seen a few times. The chain has TRBV28 and TRBJ2-7; 9 bases are a match to TRBD1. The CDR3 is made up of 16 amino acids. Germline V gene sequence: CDR1 MDHEN, CDR2 SYDVKM. V lost 6 bases to trimming and J lost 5 bases; unmatched junction nucleotides: 14. The CDR3, as DNA: TGTGCCAGCAGCAGTATCGGGACAGGGACGAACCACGAGCAGTACTTC. Translated: CASSSIGTGTNHEQYF.

This CDR3 reads CASSPRQGGTYGYTF. The CDR3 coding sequence is TGTGCCAGCAGTCCCCGACAGGGGGGAACTTATGGCTACACCTTC. The genes are TRBV7-2 and TRBJ1-2, with 9 bases that match TRBD1. The CDR3 is made up of 15 amino acids. V shed 6 bases and J 5 bases; nucleotides not matched to a gene: 10. Germline assignment: CDR1 SGHTA and CDR2 FQGNSA.

V is TRBV11-3 and J is TRBJ2-3; D unclear. The CDR3 contains 12 residues. V shed 5 bases and J shed 2 bases, with 5 bases lying between them. Germline V gene data show CDR1 as SGHNT and CDR2 as YENEEA. The CDR3 reads CASSLYTDTQYF. The CDR3 DNA is TGTGCCAGCAGCCTCTACACAGATACGCAGTATTTT.

The chain links TRBV30 to TRBJ1-5; D is perhaps TRBD1 (6 bases). The length of the CDR3 is 13 residues. Germline V gene data show CDR1 as GTSNPN and CDR2 as SVGIG (reference sequence). The V end was cut by 2 bases, the J end by 13 bases, with 18 bases between. This CDR3 reads CAWSRLGTGTQHF. CDR3 DNA: TGTGCCTGGAGTCGACTCGGAACAGGGACGCAGCATTTT.

This clone has only a few counts. This rearrangement joins TRBV6-1 to TRBJ2-4, with D possibly TRBD1 on 6 matching bases. The CDR3 contains 16 residues. V was trimmed by 2 bases and J by 7 bases, leaving 18 bases between them. Per germline, CDR1 MNHNS and CDR2 SASEGT. CDR3 sequence (DNA): TGTGCCAGCAGTGAAAGGGCCAGGGGAGCGAAGAACATTCAGTACTTC. Translating gives CASSERARGAKNIQYF.

This sequence joins TRBV27 and TRBJ2-2, with a possible D match to TRBD2 (5 bases). This CDR3 is 16 amino acids long. The germline V gene has CDR1 MNHEY and CDR2 SMNVEV (reference sequence). Between the trimmed V and J ends, which lost 3 bases and 1 base, there was a span of 12 bases. CDR3 DNA sequence: TGTGCCAGCAGTTTCGACCGGGGTTGGAACACCGGGGAGCTGTTTTTT. This encodes CASSFDRGWNTGELFF.

This chain links TRBV28 with TRBJ2-1; 8 bases are shared with TRBD1. The CDR3 runs to 15 residues. The trim removed 3 bases at V and 4 bases at J, leaving 5 bases unmatched. The V gene's germline CDR1 is MDHEN and CDR2 SYDVKM. In nucleotides, the CDR3 is TGTGCCAGCAGTTTGCCCACAGGGGGATACAATGAGCAGTTCTTC. This sequence encodes CASSLPTGGYNEQFF.

This clone was counted between two and nine times. The gene calls are TRBV2 and TRBJ1-2; TRBD1 matches at 9 bases. This CDR3 contains 14 residues. The V gene's germline CDR1 is SNHLY and CDR2 FYNNEI. The V and J ends lost 5 bases and 4 bases, in that order; junction bases with no gene match: 5. The CDR3: CASSPGQGIYGYTF. The CDR3 nucleotides are TGTGCCAGCAGTCCGGGACAGGGTATCTATGGCTACACCTTC.

The J gene is TRBJ2-7, the V gene TRBV10-3; 11 nucleotides align to TRBD2. In germline, CDR1 is ENHRY, CDR2 SYGVKD. The CDR3 has 13 residues. Unmatched junction bases numbered 5, after V lost 10 bases and J lost 3 bases. CDR3 sequence: CATTSGEVYEQYF. The CDR3 bases are TGTGCCACGACTAGCGGGGAAGTCTACGAGCAGTACTTC.

This clone was detected only a few times. V gene TRBV29-1 combines with J gene TRBJ2-3, with TRBD1 as a possible D gene (5 bases). The CDR3 is 15 residues long. The V and J ends lost 4 bases and 2 bases respectively, with 16 bases between them. CDR1 is SQVTM, CDR2 ANQGSEA, per germline. In DNA form, the CDR3 reads TGCAGCGTTGGATTGCAGGGAAGAAACACAGATACGCAGTATTTT. Protein sequence: CSVGLQGRNTDTQYF.

The chain couples TRBV18 to TRBJ2-7, with a weak D call TRBD1 (6 bases). V was trimmed by 3 bases and J by 7 bases, leaving 16 bases between them. Germline V gene data show CDR1 as KGHSH and CDR2 as LQKENI. CDR3 length: 14 residues. The CDR3, as DNA: TGTGCCAGCTCACCCCCCAGGACAGTGGCAGAGCAGTACTTC. Residues: CASSPPRTVAEQYF.

The rearrangement joins TRBV5-4 to TRBJ2-7; 9 nucleotides agree with TRBD1. The V gene end was trimmed by 0 bases and the J gene end by 4 bases; junction bases not matched to a gene: 5. The CDR3 contains 15 residues. The germline gives CDR1 SGHNT, CDR2 YYREEE (reference sequence). This CDR3 is CASSLGQGGQYEQYF. The CDR3 DNA sequence: TGTGCCAGCAGCTTGGGACAGGGGGGTCAATACGAGCAGTACTTC.